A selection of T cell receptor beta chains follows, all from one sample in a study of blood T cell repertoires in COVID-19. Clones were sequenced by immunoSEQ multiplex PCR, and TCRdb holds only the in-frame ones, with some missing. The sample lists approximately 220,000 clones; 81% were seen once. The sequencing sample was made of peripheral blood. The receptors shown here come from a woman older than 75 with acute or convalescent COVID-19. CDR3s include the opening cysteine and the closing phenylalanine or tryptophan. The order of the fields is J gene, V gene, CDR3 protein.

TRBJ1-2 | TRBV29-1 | CSVRRGRDYGYTF
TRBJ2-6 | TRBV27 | CASSGSGLAGAGANVLTF
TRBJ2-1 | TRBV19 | CASTKGGGEQFF
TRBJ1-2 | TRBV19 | CASREGDYGYTF
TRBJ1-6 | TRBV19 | CASSIAAGGPSPLHF
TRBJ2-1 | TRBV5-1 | CASSLGSGGVYNEQFF
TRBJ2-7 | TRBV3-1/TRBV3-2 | CASSQGGRALEQYF
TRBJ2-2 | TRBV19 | CASSVQNTGELFF
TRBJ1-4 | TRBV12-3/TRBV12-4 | CASSWTANEKLFF
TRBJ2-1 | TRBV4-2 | CASSQDGGSYNEQFF
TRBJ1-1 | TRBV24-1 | CATPGQRAEAFF
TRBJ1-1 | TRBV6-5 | CASRSPASAFF
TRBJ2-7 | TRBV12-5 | CASGLVVGGPTDEQYF
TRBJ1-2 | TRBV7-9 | CASSPGQGAITNYGYTF
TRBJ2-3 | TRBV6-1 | CASSEASQGRADTQYF
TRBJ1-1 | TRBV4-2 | CASSQDGRATEAFF
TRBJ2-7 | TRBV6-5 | CASSSIGVGEQYF
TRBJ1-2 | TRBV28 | CASSLVGQGASNYGYTF
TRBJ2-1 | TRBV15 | CATSRDIPGTAGEQFF
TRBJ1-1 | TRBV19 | CASSQTGDTEAFF
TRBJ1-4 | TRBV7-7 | CASSQSGTGDEKLFF
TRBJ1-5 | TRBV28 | CASWEGGNQPQHF
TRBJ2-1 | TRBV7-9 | CASSLNSNEQFF
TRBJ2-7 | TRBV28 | CATTGLAYEQYF
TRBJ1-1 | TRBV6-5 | CASSSTVNTEAFF